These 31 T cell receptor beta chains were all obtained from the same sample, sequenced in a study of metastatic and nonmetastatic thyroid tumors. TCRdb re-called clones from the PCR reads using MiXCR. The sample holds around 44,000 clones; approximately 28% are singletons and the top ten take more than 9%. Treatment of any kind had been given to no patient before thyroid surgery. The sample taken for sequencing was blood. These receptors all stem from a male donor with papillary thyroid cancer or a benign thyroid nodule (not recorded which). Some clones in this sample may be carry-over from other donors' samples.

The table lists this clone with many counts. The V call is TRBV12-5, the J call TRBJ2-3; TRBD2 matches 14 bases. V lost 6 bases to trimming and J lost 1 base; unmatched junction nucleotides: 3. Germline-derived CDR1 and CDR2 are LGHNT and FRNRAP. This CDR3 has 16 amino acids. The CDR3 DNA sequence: TGTGCTAGTGGCGGGACTAGCGGGGGACGCACAGATACGCAGTATTTT. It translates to CASGGTSGGRTDTQYF.

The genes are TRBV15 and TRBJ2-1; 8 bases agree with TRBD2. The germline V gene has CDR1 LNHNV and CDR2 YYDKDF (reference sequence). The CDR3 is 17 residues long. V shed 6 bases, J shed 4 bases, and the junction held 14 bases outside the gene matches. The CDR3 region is CATRTRASGRSYNEQFF. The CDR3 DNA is TGTGCCACCAGGACTAGAGCTAGCGGGCGGTCATACAATGAGCAGTTCTTC.

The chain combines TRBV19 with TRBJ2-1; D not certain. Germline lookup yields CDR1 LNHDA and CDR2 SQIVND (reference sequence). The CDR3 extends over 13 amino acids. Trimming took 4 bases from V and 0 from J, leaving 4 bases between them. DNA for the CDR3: TGTGCCAGTAGTAAAAGCTCCTACAATGAGCAGTTCTTC. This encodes CASSKSSYNEQFF.

CDR3 amino acids: CASSLTFSETQYF. The CDR3 bases are TGTGCCAGCAGCTTAACGTTTTCAGAGACCCAGTACTTC. The chain carries TRBV7-8 and TRBJ2-5; D is undetermined. The length of the CDR3 is 13 residues. From germline, CDR1 is SGHVS and CDR2 FQNEAQ. The V gene lost 2 bases and the J gene lost 4 bases, with 8 bases spanning the gap.

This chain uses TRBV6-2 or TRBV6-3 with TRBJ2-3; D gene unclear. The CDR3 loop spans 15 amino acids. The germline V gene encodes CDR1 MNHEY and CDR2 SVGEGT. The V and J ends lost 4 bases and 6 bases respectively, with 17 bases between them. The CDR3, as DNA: TGTGCCAGCAGTTTCCGGGCACACCGGTTGGATACGCAGTATTTT. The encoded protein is CASSFRAHRLDTQYF.

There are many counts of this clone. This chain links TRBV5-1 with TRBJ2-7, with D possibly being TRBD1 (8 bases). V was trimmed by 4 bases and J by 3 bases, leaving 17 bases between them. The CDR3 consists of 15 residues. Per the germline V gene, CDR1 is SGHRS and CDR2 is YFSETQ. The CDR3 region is CASSAGQGGYYEQYF. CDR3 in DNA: TGCGCCAGCAGCGCTGGACAGGGAGGGTACTACGAGCAGTACTTC.

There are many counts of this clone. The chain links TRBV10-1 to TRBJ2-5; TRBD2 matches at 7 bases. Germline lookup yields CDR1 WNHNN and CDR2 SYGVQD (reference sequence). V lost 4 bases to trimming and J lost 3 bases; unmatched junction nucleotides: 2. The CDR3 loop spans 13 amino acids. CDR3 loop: CASSASGEETQYF. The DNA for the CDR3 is TGCGCCAGCAGTGCTAGCGGAGAAGAGACCCAGTACTTC.

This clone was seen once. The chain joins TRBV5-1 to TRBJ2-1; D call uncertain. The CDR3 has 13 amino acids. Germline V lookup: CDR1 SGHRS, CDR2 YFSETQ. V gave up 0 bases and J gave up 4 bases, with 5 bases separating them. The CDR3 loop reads CASSLDEYNEQFF. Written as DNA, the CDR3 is TGCGCCAGCAGCTTGGACGAATACAATGAGCAGTTCTTC. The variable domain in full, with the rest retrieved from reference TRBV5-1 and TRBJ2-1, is KAGVTQTPRYLIKTRGQQVTLSCSPISGHRSVSWYQQTPGQGLQFLFEYFSETQRNKGNFPGRFSGRQFSNSRSEMNVSTLELGDSALYLCASSLDEYNEQFFGPGTRLTVL.

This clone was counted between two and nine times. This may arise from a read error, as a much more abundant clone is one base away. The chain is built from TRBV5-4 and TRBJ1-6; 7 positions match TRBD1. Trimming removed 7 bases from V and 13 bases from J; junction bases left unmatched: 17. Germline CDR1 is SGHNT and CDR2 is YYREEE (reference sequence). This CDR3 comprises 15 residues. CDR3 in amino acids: CASGGETGFKSPLHF. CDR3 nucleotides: TGTGCCAGCGGCGGGGAGACAGGGTTCAAATCGCCCCTCCACTTT.

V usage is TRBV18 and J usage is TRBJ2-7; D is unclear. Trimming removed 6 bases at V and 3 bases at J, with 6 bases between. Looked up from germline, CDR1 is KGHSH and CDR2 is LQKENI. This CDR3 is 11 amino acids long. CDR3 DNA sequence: TGTGCCAGCTCCGGCCACTACGAGCAGTACTTC. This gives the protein CASSGHYEQYF.

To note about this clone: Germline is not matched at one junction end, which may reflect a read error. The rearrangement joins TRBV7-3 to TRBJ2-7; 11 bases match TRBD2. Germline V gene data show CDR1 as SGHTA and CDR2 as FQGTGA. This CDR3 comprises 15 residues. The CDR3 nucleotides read TGTGCCAGCAGCGTTAGCGGGAGGGCCTTCGACGAGCAGTACTTT. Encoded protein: CASSVSGRAFDEQYF.

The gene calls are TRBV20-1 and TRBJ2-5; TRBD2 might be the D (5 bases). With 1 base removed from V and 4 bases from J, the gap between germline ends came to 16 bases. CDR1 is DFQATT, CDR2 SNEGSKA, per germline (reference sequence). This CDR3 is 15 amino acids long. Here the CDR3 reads CSARGSWVSGETQYF. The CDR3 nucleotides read TGCAGTGCTAGAGGCTCATGGGTGAGCGGAGAGACCCAGTACTTC.

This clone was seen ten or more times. The CDR3 loop is CASSLRGYAFF. In nucleotides, the CDR3 is TGTGCCAGCAGTTTAAGGGGGTATGCTTTCTTT. This chain links TRBV28 with TRBJ1-1, with a weak D call TRBD1 (6 bases). Germline values: CDR1 MDHEN, CDR2 SYDVKM. V was shortened by 2 bases and J by 11 bases, with 9 bases between the two germline ends. CDR3 size: 11 residues.

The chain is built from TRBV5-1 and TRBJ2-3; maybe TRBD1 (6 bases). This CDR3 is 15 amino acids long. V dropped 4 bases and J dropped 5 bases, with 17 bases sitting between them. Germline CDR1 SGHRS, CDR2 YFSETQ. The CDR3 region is CASSPGSGAGDTQYF. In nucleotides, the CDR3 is TGCGCCAGCAGCCCCGGATCAGGGGCAGGAGATACGCAGTATTTT.

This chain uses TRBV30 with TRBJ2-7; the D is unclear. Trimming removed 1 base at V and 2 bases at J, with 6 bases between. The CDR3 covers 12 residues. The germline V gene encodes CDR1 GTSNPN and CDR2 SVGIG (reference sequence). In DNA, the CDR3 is TGTGCCTGGAGTGGACCCGCCTACGAGCAGTACTTC. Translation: CAWSGPAYEQYF. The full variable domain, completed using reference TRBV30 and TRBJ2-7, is SQTIHQWPATLVQPVGSPLSLECTVEGTSNPNLYWYRQAAGRGLQLLFYSVGIGQISSEVPQNLSASRPQDRQFILSSKKLLLSDSGFYLCAWSGPAYEQYFGPGTRLTVT.

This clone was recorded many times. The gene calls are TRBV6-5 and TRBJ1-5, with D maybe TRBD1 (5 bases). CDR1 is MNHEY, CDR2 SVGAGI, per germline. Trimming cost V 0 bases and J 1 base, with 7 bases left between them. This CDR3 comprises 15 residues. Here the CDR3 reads CASSYSRVSNQPQHF. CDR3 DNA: TGTGCCAGCAGTTACTCCAGGGTCAGCAATCAGCCCCAGCATTTT.

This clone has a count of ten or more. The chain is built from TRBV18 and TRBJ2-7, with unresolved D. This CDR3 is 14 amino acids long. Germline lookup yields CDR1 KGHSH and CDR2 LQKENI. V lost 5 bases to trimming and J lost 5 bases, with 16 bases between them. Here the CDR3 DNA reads TGTGCCAGCTCAATTCGACGGACGCCCAACGAGCAGTACTTC. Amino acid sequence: CASSIRRTPNEQYF.

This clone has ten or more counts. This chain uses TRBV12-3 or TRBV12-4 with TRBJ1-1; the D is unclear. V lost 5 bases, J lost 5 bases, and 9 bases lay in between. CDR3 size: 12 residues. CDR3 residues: CASSLPMTEAFF. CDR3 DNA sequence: TGTGCCAGCAGTCTCCCGATGACTGAAGCTTTCTTT.

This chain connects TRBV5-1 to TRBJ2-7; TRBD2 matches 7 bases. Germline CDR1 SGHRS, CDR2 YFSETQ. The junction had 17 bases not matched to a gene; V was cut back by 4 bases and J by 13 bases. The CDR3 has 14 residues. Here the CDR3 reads CASSLVAGQETHYF. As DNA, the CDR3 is TGCGCCAGCAGCCTGGTAGCGGGTCAAGAGACCCATTACTTC.

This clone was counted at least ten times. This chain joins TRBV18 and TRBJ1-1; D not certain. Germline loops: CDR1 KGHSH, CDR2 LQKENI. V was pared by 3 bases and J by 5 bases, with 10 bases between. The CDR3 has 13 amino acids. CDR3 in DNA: TGTGCCAGCTCACCTAGGGATGGGACTGAAGCTTTCTTT. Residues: CASSPRDGTEAFF.

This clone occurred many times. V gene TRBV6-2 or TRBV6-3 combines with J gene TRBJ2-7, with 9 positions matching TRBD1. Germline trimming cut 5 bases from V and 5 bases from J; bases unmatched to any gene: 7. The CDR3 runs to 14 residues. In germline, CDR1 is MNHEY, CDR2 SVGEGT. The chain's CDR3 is CASSGTGRRNEQYF. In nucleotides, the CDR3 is TGTGCCAGCAGTGGGACAGGGAGGAGGAACGAGCAGTACTTC.

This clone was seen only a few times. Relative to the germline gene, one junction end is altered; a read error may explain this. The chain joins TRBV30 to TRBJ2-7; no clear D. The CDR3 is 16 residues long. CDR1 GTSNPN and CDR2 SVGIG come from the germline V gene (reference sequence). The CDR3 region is CACNLDFSISSYEQYF. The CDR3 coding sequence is TGTGCCTGTAATCTCGACTTCTCTATTAGCTCCTACGAGCAATACTTC. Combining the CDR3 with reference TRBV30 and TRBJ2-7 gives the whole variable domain SQTIHQWPATLVQPVGSPLSLECTVEGTSNPNLYWYRQAAGRGLQLLFYSVGIGQISSEVPQNLSASRPQDRQFILSSKKLLLSDSGFYLCACNLDFSISSYEQYFGPGTRLTVT.

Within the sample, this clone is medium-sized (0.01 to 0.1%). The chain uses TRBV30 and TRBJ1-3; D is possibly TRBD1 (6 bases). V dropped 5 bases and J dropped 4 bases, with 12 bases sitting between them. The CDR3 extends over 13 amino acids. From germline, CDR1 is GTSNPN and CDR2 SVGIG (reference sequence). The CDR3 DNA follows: TGTGCCTGGGACGGGGGCAGGGGAAACACCATATATTTT. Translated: CAWDGGRGNTIYF.

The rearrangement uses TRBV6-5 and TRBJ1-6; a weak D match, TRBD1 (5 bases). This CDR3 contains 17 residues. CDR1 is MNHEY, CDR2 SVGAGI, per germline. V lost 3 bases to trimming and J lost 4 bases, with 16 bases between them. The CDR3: CASSYTRPGLYNSPLHF. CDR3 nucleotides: TGTGCCAGCAGTTATACCCGTCCGGGACTGTATAATTCACCCCTCCACTTT.

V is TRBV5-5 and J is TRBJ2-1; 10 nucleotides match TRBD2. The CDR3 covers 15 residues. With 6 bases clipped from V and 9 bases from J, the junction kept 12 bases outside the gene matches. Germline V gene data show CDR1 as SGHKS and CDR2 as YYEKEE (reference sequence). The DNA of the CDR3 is TGTGCCAGCACATCGTTGGGGTTAGCGGGAGGTGAGCAGTTCTTC. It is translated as CASTSLGLAGGEQFF.

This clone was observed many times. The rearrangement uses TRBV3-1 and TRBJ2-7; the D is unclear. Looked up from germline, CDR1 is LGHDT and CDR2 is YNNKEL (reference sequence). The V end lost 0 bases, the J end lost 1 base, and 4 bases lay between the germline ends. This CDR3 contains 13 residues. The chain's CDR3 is CASSQEVSYEQYF. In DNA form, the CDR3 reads TGTGCCAGCAGCCAAGAAGTGTCCTACGAGCAGTACTTC.

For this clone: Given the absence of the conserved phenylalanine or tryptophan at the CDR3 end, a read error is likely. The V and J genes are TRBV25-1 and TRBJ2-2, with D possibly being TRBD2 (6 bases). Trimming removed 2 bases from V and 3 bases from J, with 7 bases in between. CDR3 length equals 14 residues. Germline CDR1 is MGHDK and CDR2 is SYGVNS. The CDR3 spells CASSELAYTGELFL. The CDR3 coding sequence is TGTGCCAGCAGTGAACTAGCGTACACCGGGGAGCTGTTTTTG.

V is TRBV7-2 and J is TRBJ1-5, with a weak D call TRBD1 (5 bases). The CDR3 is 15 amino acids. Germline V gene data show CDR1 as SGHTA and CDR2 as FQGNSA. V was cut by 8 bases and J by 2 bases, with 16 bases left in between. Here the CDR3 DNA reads TGTGCCAGCGAGTACGGGGAAGGGGGCAATCAGCCCCAGCATTTT. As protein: CASEYGEGGNQPQHF. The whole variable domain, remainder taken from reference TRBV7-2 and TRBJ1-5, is GAGVSQSPSNKVTEKGKDVELRCDPISGHTALYWYRQSLGQGLEFLIYFQGNSAPDKSGLPSDRFSAERTGGSVSTLTIQRTQQEDSAVYLCASEYGEGGNQPQHFGDGTRLSIL.

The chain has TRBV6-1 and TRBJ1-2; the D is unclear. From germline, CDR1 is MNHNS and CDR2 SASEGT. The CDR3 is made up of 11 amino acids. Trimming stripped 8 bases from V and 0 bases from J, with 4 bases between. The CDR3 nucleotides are TGTGCCAGCTCTACTAACTATGGCTACACCTTC. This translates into CASSTNYGYTF.

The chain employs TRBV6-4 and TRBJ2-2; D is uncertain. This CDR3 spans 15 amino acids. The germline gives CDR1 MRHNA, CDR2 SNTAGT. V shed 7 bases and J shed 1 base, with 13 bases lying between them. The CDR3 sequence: CASTPSRLNTGELFF. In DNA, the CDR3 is TGTGCCAGCACTCCCAGCAGACTGAACACCGGGGAGCTGTTTTTT.

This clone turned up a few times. The CDR3 region has the DNA TGTGCCATCAACACGGGTTTCGTTAGCTCCTACGAGCAGTACTTC. Protein product: CAINTGFVSSYEQYF. This rearrangement joins TRBV6-1 to TRBJ2-7; D is unresolved. CDR3 length: 15 amino acids. V was cut by 10 bases and J by 0 bases, with 19 bases left in between. Germline assignment: CDR1 MNHNS and CDR2 SASEGT.